This T cell receptor (beta chain) emerged from a study of a mutant IDH1 vaccine in newly diagnosed glioma. Background on the study: Vaccination was launched 4-6 weeks after radiotherapy alone, or with temozolomide cycles.

Sequencing used immunoSEQ multiplex PCR; TCRdb keeps in-frame clones, though not all of them. This table has roughly 38,000 clones, about 80% appearing once. On this clone itself: Antigen unknown.

This sample's time point: week 47, end of study. Topical imiquimod was applied with each vaccine dose, which held 300 ug of mutant IDH1 20-mer peptide. Patients were given eight vaccinations, scheduled in weeks 1, 3, 5, 7, 11, 15, 19 and 23. Germline V gene lookup returns CDR1 SQVTM and CDR2 ANQGSEA. V shed 5 bases and J shed 1 base, with 11 bases lying between them. The CDR3 consists of 13 residues. This sequence was found in a young man with glioma. Some clones in this sample may be carry-over from other donors' samples. The chain uses TRBV29-1 and TRBJ1-1, with D maybe TRBD1 (5 bases). Source: PBMCs, taken from a glioma patient whose treatment included an IDH1 peptide vaccine. The CDR3 sequence: CSVLRGGNTEAFF. As DNA, the CDR3 is TGCAGCGTTTTAAGGGGCGGGAACACTGAAGCTTTCTTT.